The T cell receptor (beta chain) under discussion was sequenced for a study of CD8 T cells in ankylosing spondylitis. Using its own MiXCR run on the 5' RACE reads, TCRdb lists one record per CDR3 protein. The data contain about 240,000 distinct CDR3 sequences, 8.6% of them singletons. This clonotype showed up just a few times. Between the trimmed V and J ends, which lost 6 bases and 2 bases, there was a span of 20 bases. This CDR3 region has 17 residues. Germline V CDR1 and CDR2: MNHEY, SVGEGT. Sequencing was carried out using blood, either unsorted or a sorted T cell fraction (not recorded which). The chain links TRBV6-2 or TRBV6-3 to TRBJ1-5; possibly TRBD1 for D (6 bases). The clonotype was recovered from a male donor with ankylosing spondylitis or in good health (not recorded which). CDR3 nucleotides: TGTGCCAGCAGCCCTTCAAGCAGGGGTCCGGGCAATCAGCCCCAGCATTTT. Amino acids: CASSPSSRGPGNQPQHF.